This entry lists 27 T cell receptor beta chains sequenced from one sample in a study of CD8+ T cells in alopecia areata. The sequencing template was cDNA reverse transcribed from extracted RNA. TCRdb keeps only in-frame clones here, not all; method: immunoSEQ multiplex PCR. The data contain around 140,000 clones, about 46% of them singletons. This material consisted of CD8+ T cells sorted from blood, taken at week 0. Source of these receptors: a human donor with alopecia areata.

The V and J genes are TRBV30 and TRBJ1-1, with D uncertain. Germline V gene sequence: CDR1 GTSNPN, CDR2 SVGIG (reference sequence). V was trimmed by 7 bases and J by 4 bases, leaving 13 bases between them. The CDR3 spans 12 residues. Written as DNA, the CDR3 is TGTGCCTTGGTACACGTTGGCACTGAAGCTTTCTTT. It yields the protein CALVHVGTEAFF.

V gene TRBV9 combines with J gene TRBJ1-1; D gene uncertain. The CDR3 consists of 14 residues. Germline CDR1 SGDLS, CDR2 YYNGEE. The V and J ends lost 7 bases and 1 base respectively, with 14 bases between them. CDR3: CASGSPTQNTEAFF. The CDR3 nucleotides are TGTGCCAGCGGGTCCCCCACACAGAACACTGAAGCTTTCTTT.

V gene TRBV2 combines with J gene TRBJ1-5, with 7 nucleotides matching TRBD1. V was pared by 5 bases and J by 2 bases, with 6 bases of the junction left unmatched. This CDR3 region has 15 residues. Germline V gene lookup returns CDR1 SNHLY and CDR2 FYNNEI. CDR3 bases: TGTGCCAGCAGTCCGACAGGGATGGGCAATCAGCCCCAGCATTTT. This gives the protein CASSPTGMGNQPQHF. Looking up the rest from reference TRBV2 and TRBJ1-5 gives the full variable domain: EPEVTQTPSHQVTQMGQEVILRCVPISNHLYFYWYRQILGQKVEFLVSFYNNEISEKSEIFDDQFSVERPDGSNFTLKIRSTKLEDSAMYFCASSPTGMGNQPQHFGDGTRLSIL.

The chain is built from TRBV2 and TRBJ1-5; D gene ambiguous. Germline V gives CDR1 SNHLY, CDR2 FYNNEI. The CDR3 runs to 17 residues. Trimming shortened V by 7 bases and J by 0 bases, and 19 bases separated the two germline ends. CDR3 sequence reads: CASTQERPGYSNQPQHF. CDR3 coding DNA: TGTGCCAGCACCCAGGAACGGCCTGGGTATAGCAATCAGCCCCAGCATTTT. Filled out from reference TRBV2 and TRBJ1-5, the complete variable domain reads EPEVTQTPSHQVTQMGQEVILRCVPISNHLYFYWYRQILGQKVEFLVSFYNNEISEKSEIFDDQFSVERPDGSNFTLKIRSTKLEDSAMYFCASTQERPGYSNQPQHFGDGTRLSIL.

Remarks on this clone: At the DNA level, this CDR3 is encoded by other sequences in the same sample as well. The chain joins TRBV5-1 to TRBJ1-1; no clear D gene. V dropped 2 bases and J dropped 1 base, with 6 bases sitting between them. Germline V gene sequence: CDR1 SGHRS, CDR2 YFSETQ. The CDR3 has 13 amino acids. This CDR3 is CASSFRGNTEAFF. The DNA of the CDR3 is TGCGCCAGCAGCTTTAGAGGGAACACTGAAGCTTTCTTT. The entire variable domain, with the rest obtained from reference TRBV5-1 and TRBJ1-1, is as follows: KAGVTQTPRYLIKTRGQQVTLSCSPISGHRSVSWYQQTPGQGLQFLFEYFSETQRNKGNFPGRFSGRQFSNSRSEMNVSTLELGDSALYLCASSFRGNTEAFFGQGTRLTVV.

This clone occurred once. The chain recombines TRBV27 with TRBJ1-5; 11 bases map to TRBD1. Trimming at V came to 6 bases and at J to 2 bases, leaving 9 bases not matched to a gene. CDR1 is MNHEY and CDR2 is SMNVEV in the germline V gene (reference sequence). The CDR3 has 17 residues. CDR3 in DNA: TGTGCCAGCAGCTCGGACAGGGGGCGGGCGGGCAATCAGCCCCAGCATTTT. Its protein is CASSSDRGRAGNQPQHF.

This clone was found once. The chain couples TRBV7-2 to TRBJ2-3; D gene uncertain. Germline V gene sequence: CDR1 SGHTA, CDR2 FQGNSA. Deletions cut 5 bases from V and 5 bases from J, with 17 bases between. The CDR3 contains 15 residues. The CDR3 loop is CASSKTRAPQDTQYF. The CDR3, as DNA: TGTGCCAGCAGCAAAACAAGGGCCCCACAAGATACGCAGTATTTT.

This clone turned up a few times. The J gene is TRBJ2-1, the V gene TRBV29-1; D could derive from TRBD1 or TRBD2 (5 bases each). The CDR3 has 11 amino acids. The V gene's germline CDR1 is SQVTM and CDR2 ANQGSEA. Trimming pared 8 bases from V and 3 bases from J, leaving 8 bases between. CDR3 nucleotide sequence: TGCAGCATTGGGGGCTACAATGAGCAGTTCTTC. This gives the protein CSIGGYNEQFF.

This chain links TRBV29-1 with TRBJ2-1, with 7 nucleotides matching TRBD1. The germline gives CDR1 SQVTM, CDR2 ANQGSEA. Trimming cost V 6 bases and J 5 bases; bases outside gene matches: 10. This CDR3 region has 14 residues. The CDR3 reads CSVVGTAENNEQFF. Written as DNA, the CDR3 is TGCAGCGTCGTGGGGACAGCCGAAAACAATGAGCAGTTCTTC.

The chain is built from TRBV13 and TRBJ2-1; D is possibly TRBD1 or TRBD2 (5 bases each). The CDR3 is 13 residues long. Germline loops: CDR1 PRHDT, CDR2 FYEKMQ (reference sequence). The ends were cut back, 5 bases at V and 8 bases at J, with 13 bases in the middle. As DNA, the CDR3 is TGTGCCAGCAGCCCCGGGGCTAGCTATGAGCAGTTCTTC. It encodes CASSPGASYEQFF.

The CDR3 here is CASSFGREYQPQHF. The CDR3 nucleotides are TGTGCCAGCAGTTTCGGCCGAGAGTATCAGCCCCAGCATTTT. The V call is TRBV27, the J call TRBJ1-5; D unclear. V was trimmed by 3 bases and J by 5 bases, leaving 11 bases between them. This CDR3 contains 14 residues. Germline CDR1 is MNHEY and CDR2 is SMNVEV (reference sequence).

This sequence joins TRBV19 and TRBJ1-1; no definite D call. V shed 3 bases and J shed 0 bases, with 2 bases lying between them. Germline V CDR1 and CDR2: LNHDA, SQIVND (reference sequence). CDR3 length: 12 amino acids. The CDR3 DNA reads TGTGCCAGTAGTATTGTGAACACTGAAGCTTTCTTT. Its protein product is CASSIVNTEAFF.

This clone occurred a few times. This chain uses TRBV18 with TRBJ1-1; D is ambiguous. Germline V gene sequence: CDR1 KGHSH, CDR2 LQKENI. Between the trimmed V and J ends, which lost 2 bases and 3 bases, there was a span of 7 bases. The CDR3 spans 13 residues. Written as DNA, the CDR3 is TGTGCCAGCTCACCAGCACAGTACACTGAAGCTTTCTTT. It encodes CASSPAQYTEAFF.

This clone was counted once. This rearrangement joins TRBV5-1 to TRBJ1-2; 9 positions match TRBD1. Germline-derived CDR1 and CDR2 are SGHRS and YFSETQ. CDR3 length equals 19 residues. J lost 6 bases, V lost 0 bases, and 18 bases had no gene match. The CDR3 region has the DNA TGCGCCAGCAGCTTGGTTCCCCGGGACAGGGTAAGATTTGGAGATGGCTACACCTTC. Amino acid sequence: CASSLVPRDRVRFGDGYTF.

V gene TRBV4-2 combines with J gene TRBJ1-1; tentatively, D is TRBD1 (6 bases). V was shortened by 0 bases and J by 4 bases, with 12 bases between the two germline ends. The germline V gene encodes CDR1 LGHNA and CDR2 YNFKEQ. The CDR3 covers 15 residues. The CDR3 reads CASSQDQGRVTEAFF. The CDR3 bases are TGTGCCAGCAGCCAAGATCAGGGGCGTGTCACTGAAGCTTTCTTT.

V and J are TRBV2 and TRBJ2-1, with 9 nucleotides matching TRBD2. The CDR3 is 14 amino acids. Trimming at V came to 8 bases and at J to 4 bases, leaving 6 bases not matched to a gene. From germline, CDR1 is SNHLY and CDR2 FYNNEI. CDR3 nucleotide sequence: TGTGCCAGCTTAGGGCTAGCGGGATACAATGAGCAGTTCTTC. Translation: CASLGLAGYNEQFF.

J is TRBJ1-1 and V is TRBV4-3, with D maybe TRBD1 (5 bases). V lost 3 bases and J 1 base, leaving 12 bases between the germline ends. This CDR3 is built from 15 residues. Germline V gives CDR1 LGHNA, CDR2 YSLEER. The CDR3 loop is CASSHDFDRNTEAFF. The CDR3 DNA sequence: TGCGCCAGCAGCCATGACTTTGACAGGAACACTGAAGCTTTCTTT.

This clone came up a few times. The V gene is TRBV7-9, the J gene TRBJ2-5; TRBD1 matches 9 bases. V gave up 6 bases and J gave up 5 bases; unmatched junction bases: 7. From germline, CDR1 is SEHNR and CDR2 FQNEAQ (reference sequence). The CDR3 covers 14 residues. The CDR3, as DNA: TGTGCCAGCAGGCCCCCAGGGACAGGGGAGACCCAGTACTTC. Its translation: CASRPPGTGETQYF.

V is TRBV29-1 and J is TRBJ1-1; D is uncertain. The V gene's germline CDR1 is SQVTM and CDR2 ANQGSEA. V was clipped by 2 bases and J by 3 bases, with 7 bases between them. CDR3 length equals 12 residues. CDR3 DNA: TGCAGCGTTGAACAGTCGGACACTGAAGCTTTCTTT. This sequence encodes CSVEQSDTEAFF.

This clone was counted a single time. The rearrangement uses TRBV6-5 and TRBJ1-1; D call uncertain. V was shortened by 5 bases and J by 0 bases, with 7 bases between the two germline ends. Germline CDR1 MNHEY, CDR2 SVGAGI. The length of the CDR3 is 13 residues. The CDR3, as DNA: TGTGCCAGCAGTAGAGGGATGAACACTGAAGCTTTCTTT. Translation: CASSRGMNTEAFF.

The rearrangement uses TRBV30 and TRBJ1-5, with D possibly matching TRBD1 (5 bases). The V and J ends lost 3 bases and 0 bases respectively, with 12 bases between them. There are 15 residues in the CDR3. The germline CDR1 and CDR2 sequences are GTSNPN and SVGIG (reference sequence). The DNA of the CDR3 is TGTGCCTGGAGCTGGGGCACAGATAGCAATCAGCCCCAGCATTTT. It codes for CAWSWGTDSNQPQHF.

In its sample, this clone was seen a few times. The genes are TRBV5-6 and TRBJ1-2, with D tentatively TRBD1 (5 bases). The CDR3 is made up of 17 amino acids. V shed 5 bases and J shed 4 bases, with 24 bases lying between them. CDR1 is SGHDT and CDR2 is YYEEEE in the germline V gene. CDR3 bases: TGTGCCAGCAGACCCACCGCTTCGGTACGGGACCTCTATGGCTACACCTTC. Translated: CASRPTASVRDLYGYTF.

The chain couples TRBV5-1 to TRBJ2-1; D possibly corresponds to TRBD1 (5 bases). The V gene lost 0 bases and the J gene lost 1 base, with 11 bases spanning the gap. The CDR3 runs 16 residues. Germline V CDR1 and CDR2: SGHRS, YFSETQ. The DNA for the CDR3 is TGCGCCAGCAGCTTGGCAAGGGCAGGGTCCTACAATGAGCAGTTCTTC. This translates into CASSLARAGSYNEQFF.

V usage is TRBV29-1 and J usage is TRBJ2-7, with D possibly TRBD1 on 6 matching bases. CDR3 size: 12 residues. Germline CDR1 SQVTM, CDR2 ANQGSEA. Deletions cut 6 bases from V and 3 bases from J, with 12 bases between. The CDR3 DNA reads TGCAGCGTCTGGTCCAGGGGCTACGAGCAGTACTTC. This translates into CSVWSRGYEQYF.

V and J are TRBV4-1 and TRBJ2-7; D remains ambiguous. CDR3 length: 13 amino acids. Between the trimmed V and J ends, which lost 2 bases and 1 base, there was a span of 6 bases. CDR1 MGHRA and CDR2 YSYEKL come from the germline V gene. The CDR3 sequence is CASSQTISYEQYF. CDR3 sequence (DNA): TGCGCCAGCAGCCAAACCATTTCCTACGAGCAGTACTTC.

The V and J genes are TRBV30 and TRBJ2-7, with D uncertain. CDR1 is GTSNPN and CDR2 is SVGIG in the germline V gene (reference sequence). The CDR3 length is 11 residues. V was trimmed by 0 bases and J by 4 bases, leaving 4 bases between them. CDR3 bases: TGTGCCTGGAGTGTAAGGTACGAGCAGTACTTC. It translates to CAWSVRYEQYF.

The chain couples TRBV5-6 to TRBJ2-2, with no clear D. V was clipped by 0 bases and J by 1 base, with 16 bases between them. CDR1 SGHDT and CDR2 YYEEEE come from the germline V gene. CDR3 length equals 18 residues. This CDR3 is CASSLEVLSYENTGELFF. CDR3 coding DNA: TGTGCCAGCAGCTTGGAGGTTTTAAGTTATGAGAACACCGGGGAGCTGTTTTTT.